This T cell receptor beta chain came from a study of blood T cell repertoires in COVID-19. At the level of the study: Sites across the United States, Italy and Spain contributed samples from acute and convalescent COVID-19. Sample material is recorded as cDNA or gDNA derived from T cells, B-cell-depleted T cells, or PBMCs.

Germline V gives CDR1 SGHRS, CDR2 YFSETQ. The germline V and J ends were trimmed by 0 bases and 8 bases, with 15 bases remaining between them. This CDR3 region has 15 residues. Participants' reported clinical history set cohort assignment. Per the original methods: Reference gene primer amplification in the assay estimated nucleated cell counts. TCRdb's table, derived via immunoSEQ multiplex PCR, lists solely in-frame clones and lacks some. V and J calls and clone size are copied from that table; D and trimming were computed from the DNA. The sample lists about 160,000 clones, 81% seen once, with about 5.3% in the top ten.

The specimen was PBMCs or T cells enriched from blood (not recorded which). This sequence was found in a woman between 40 and 50 years old with acute COVID-19. The gene calls are TRBV5-1 and TRBJ2-1; maybe TRBD2 (6 bases). CDR3 in DNA: TGCGCCAGCAGCTTGGGGGCTAGCGAGCTGGATGAGCAGTTCTTC. Encoded protein: CASSLGASELDEQFF.